The T cell receptor beta chain under discussion was sequenced for a study of Graves' ophthalmopathy and Graves' hyperthyroidism. General study points: Blood also contained most of the expanded thyroid clonotypes above 0.001 frequency.

Germline values: CDR1 LNHDA, CDR2 SQIVND (reference sequence). The V and J ends lost 5 bases and 5 bases respectively, with 18 bases between them. This CDR3 contains 15 residues. This clonotype was recorded at least ten times. Antigen unknown. TCR beta CDR3 regions were amplified from RNA transcripts. Investigators did first-round RT-PCR with HTBI primers, then second-round multiplex PCR. TCRdb used MiXCR to reprocess the multiplex PCR reads, holding one entry per CDR3 protein. The data hold over a million distinct CDR3 sequences, with about 35% observed a single time. Patients newly diagnosed with hyperthyroidism, under 2 months' duration, were aged 18 to 65, the study reports. Pregnant or lactating patients and those with other autoimmune diseases or uncontrolled infections were excluded.

V gene TRBV19 combines with J gene TRBJ1-1; possible D gene TRBD1, 6 bases. Input material: peripheral blood or thyroid tissue (not recorded which). This clonotype originated in an adult man with Graves' hyperthyroidism. CDR3 sequence: CASSPHFRGKTEAFF. The CDR3 bases are TGTGCCAGTAGTCCCCATTTCAGGGGAAAAACTGAAGCTTTCTTT.